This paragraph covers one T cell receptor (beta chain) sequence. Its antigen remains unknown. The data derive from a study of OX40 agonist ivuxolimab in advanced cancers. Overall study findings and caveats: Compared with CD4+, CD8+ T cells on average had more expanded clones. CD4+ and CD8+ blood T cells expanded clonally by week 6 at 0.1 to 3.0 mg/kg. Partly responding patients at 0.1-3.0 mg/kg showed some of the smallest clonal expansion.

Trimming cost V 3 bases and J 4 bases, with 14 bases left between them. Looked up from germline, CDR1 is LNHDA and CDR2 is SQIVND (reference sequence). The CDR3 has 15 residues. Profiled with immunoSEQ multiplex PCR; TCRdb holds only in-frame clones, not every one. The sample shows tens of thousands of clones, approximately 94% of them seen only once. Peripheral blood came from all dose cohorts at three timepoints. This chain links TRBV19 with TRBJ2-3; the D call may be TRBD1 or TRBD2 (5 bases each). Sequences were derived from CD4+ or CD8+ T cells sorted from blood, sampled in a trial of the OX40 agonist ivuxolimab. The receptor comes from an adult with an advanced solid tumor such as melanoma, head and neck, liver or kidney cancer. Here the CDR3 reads CASSIPIMGADTQYF. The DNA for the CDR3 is TGTGCCAGTAGTATTCCTATCATGGGGGCAGATACGCAGTATTTT.